Shown below are 23 T cell receptor beta chains from a single sample sequenced in a study of beta chain features in type 1 diabetes. What was sequenced were expressed TCRB transcripts, since all of the isolated RNA had been reverse transcribed. Measured with immunoSEQ multiplex PCR; TCRdb has only the in-frame clones, and not every one. The table has 200,000 to 250,000 clones, about a tenth seen once. Sequenced: central memory CD4+ T cells from blood. These receptors were collected from a man between 18 and 29 years old in good health.

The table lists this clone with a few counts. Other DNA sequences in the sample encode the same CDR3. The genes are TRBV29-1 and TRBJ2-3; D remains ambiguous. V was shortened by 7 bases and J by 3 bases, with 17 bases between the two germline ends. Germline V gene lookup returns CDR1 SQVTM and CDR2 ANQGSEA. The CDR3 has 14 amino acids. This CDR3 is CSGRRGVGTDTQYF. DNA of the CDR3: TGCAGCGGCCGCCGAGGTGTAGGAACAGATACGCAGTATTTT.

This clone was counted only a few times. The rearrangement joins TRBV5-4 to TRBJ2-3; 11 bases are shared with TRBD2. The CDR3 runs to 15 residues. The V segment lost 2 bases and the J segment 5 bases; nucleotides outside the gene matches: 4. The V gene's germline CDR1 is SGHNT and CDR2 YYREEE (reference sequence). Here the CDR3 reads CASSLAGTSGDTQYF. For the CDR3, the DNA is TGTGCCAGCAGCTTAGCCGGGACTAGCGGAGATACGCAGTATTTT.

This clone has a count of ten or more. The chain carries TRBV23-1 and TRBJ2-1, with D maybe TRBD2 (5 bases). TRBV23-1 is labeled an ORF, and its function is uncertain. Trimming took 4 bases from V and 5 from J, leaving 9 bases between them. The CDR3 totals 13 residues. This CDR3 reads CASSRGLHNEQFF. CDR3 nucleotide sequence: TGCGCCAGCAGTCGAGGACTTCACAATGAGCAGTTCTTC.

This clone was observed a few times. This chain connects TRBV7-7 to TRBJ2-5, with 10 bases fitting TRBD1. This CDR3 comprises 15 residues. Germline V gene lookup returns CDR1 SSHAT and CDR2 FNYEAQ (reference sequence). The J segment lost 5 bases and the V segment lost 5 bases, leaving 8 bases of the junction unmatched. In DNA form, the CDR3 reads TGTGCCAGCAGCCACTTCCCGGGACAGGGGGAGACCCAGTACTTC. This gives the protein CASSHFPGQGETQYF. Full variable domain (missing parts from reference TRBV7-7 and TRBJ2-5): GAGVSQSPRYKVTKRGQDVTLRCDPISSHATLYWYQQALGQGPEFLTYFNYEAQPDKSGLPSDRFSAERPEGSISTLTIQRTEQRDSAMYRCASSHFPGQGETQYFGPGTRLLVL.

Comments on this clone: The sample carries other DNA sequences with the same CDR3. V usage is TRBV10-3 and J usage is TRBJ2-7, with 7 bases lining up with TRBD1. The germline V gene has CDR1 ENHRY and CDR2 SYGVKD. This CDR3 comprises 15 residues. After removal of 2 bases from V and 1 base from J, the junction contained 5 bases not matched to a gene. In nucleotides, the CDR3 is TGTGCCATCAGTGAGCCCTGGACAGGTTCCTACGAGCAGTACTTC. Residues: CAISEPWTGSYEQYF.

J is TRBJ2-1 and V is TRBV30, with D perhaps matching TRBD1 (5 bases). CDR3 length: 14 amino acids. Trimming took off 4 bases at V and 0 bases at J, with 10 bases between the two ends. Germline V lookup: CDR1 GTSNPN, CDR2 SVGIG (reference sequence). CDR3 nucleotides: TGTGCCTGGACAAGGGGTCTCTCCTACAATGAGCAGTTCTTC. Its protein product is CAWTRGLSYNEQFF.

This clone was recorded many times. This chain joins TRBV9 and TRBJ2-1, with 10 nucleotides matching TRBD2. The CDR3 sequence is 15 residues long. In germline, CDR1 is SGDLS, CDR2 YYNGEE. The V segment lost 3 bases and the J segment 6 bases; nucleotides outside the gene matches: 6. In nucleotides, the CDR3 is TGTGCCAGCAGCGCTCGACTAGCGGGTGGCAATGAGCAGTTCTTC. Protein: CASSARLAGGNEQFF.

This clone was observed at least ten times. The rearrangement links TRBV6-6 to TRBJ2-3; D is undetermined. The ends were cut back, 5 bases at V and 0 bases at J, with 6 bases in the middle. Germline V gene sequence: CDR1 MNHNY, CDR2 SVGAGI (reference sequence). The CDR3 has 13 residues. CDR3: CASSPPSTDTQYF. The CDR3 DNA reads as TGTGCCAGCAGTCCCCCTAGCACAGATACGCAGTATTTT.

This clone turned up a few times. CDR3 in amino acids: CSVRGVNTEAFF. As DNA, the CDR3 is TGCAGCGTTCGGGGAGTGAACACTGAAGCTTTCTTT. V gene TRBV29-1 combines with J gene TRBJ1-1; the D is unclear. The CDR3 is 12 residues long. Germline values: CDR1 SQVTM, CDR2 ANQGSEA. The ends were cut back, 5 bases at V and 0 bases at J, with 7 bases in the middle.

There are a few counts of this clone. For the CDR3, the DNA is TGCGCCAGCAGCCCCGACCCTACCCGGGGCTCCTACAATGAGCAGTTCTTC. Protein sequence: CASSPDPTRGSYNEQFF. The chain employs TRBV5-1 and TRBJ2-1, with D perhaps TRBD2 (5 bases). The V and J ends lost 4 bases and 0 bases respectively, with 17 bases between them. The CDR3 length is 17 residues. Germline lookup yields CDR1 SGHRS and CDR2 YFSETQ.

The rearrangement uses TRBV2 and TRBJ2-1; either TRBD1 or TRBD2 may supply D (5 bases each). The CDR3 totals 16 residues. The V end lost 6 bases, the J end lost 0 bases, and 15 bases lay between the germline ends. The germline gives CDR1 SNHLY, CDR2 FYNNEI. CDR3 region: CASRRGLRSSYNEQFF. The CDR3, as DNA: TGTGCCAGCAGGAGGGGTTTGCGGAGCTCCTACAATGAGCAGTTCTTC.

There are a few counts of this clone. The V and J genes are TRBV14 and TRBJ1-1; possibly TRBD1 for D (6 bases). The germline CDR1 and CDR2 sequences are SGHDN and FVKESK. CDR3 length equals 14 residues. With 4 bases removed from V and 4 bases from J, the gap between germline ends came to 13 bases. The DNA for the CDR3 is TGTGCCAGCAGCCTCTCGGGGGCAGGCACTGAAGCTTTCTTT. Translation gives CASSLSGAGTEAFF.

This clone came up a few times. The V and J genes are TRBV7-2 and TRBJ2-3, with a possible D match to TRBD2 (5 bases). With 2 bases removed from V and 6 bases from J, the gap between germline ends came to 18 bases. This CDR3 has 16 residues. CDR1 is SGHTA and CDR2 is FQGNSA in the germline V gene. CDR3 sequence: CASSLRSGNPPDTQYF. The CDR3 DNA reads TGTGCCAGCAGCTTACGATCCGGGAACCCACCGGATACGCAGTATTTT.

The J gene is TRBJ2-7, the V gene TRBV29-1; D gene ambiguous. The CDR3 extends over 12 amino acids. Between the trimmed V and J ends, which lost 6 bases and 3 bases, there was a span of 12 bases. Germline CDR1 is SQVTM and CDR2 is ANQGSEA. The CDR3 DNA sequence: TGCAGCGTGACGACAATTAGCTACGAGCAGTACTTC. Translating it yields CSVTTISYEQYF.

The chain is built from TRBV6-5 and TRBJ2-3; 13 bases are shared with TRBD2. The trim removed 2 bases at V and 5 bases at J, leaving 1 base unmatched. The CDR3 contains 15 residues. Germline CDR1 is MNHEY and CDR2 is SVGAGI. CDR3 coding DNA: TGTGCCAGCAGTTACGGGACTAGCGGGGAAGATACGCAGTATTTT. Encoded protein: CASSYGTSGEDTQYF.

The V call is TRBV13, the J call TRBJ1-2; D unclear. The CDR3 is 16 amino acids. Trimming pared 0 bases from V and 3 bases from J, leaving 14 bases between. The germline CDR1 and CDR2 sequences are PRHDT and FYEKMQ (reference sequence). The CDR3 spells CASSLGGFNQDYGYTF. DNA for the CDR3: TGTGCCAGCAGCTTAGGTGGCTTCAATCAGGACTATGGCTACACCTTC.

A remark on this clone: At the DNA level, this CDR3 is encoded by other sequences in the same sample as well. The rearrangement joins TRBV15 to TRBJ2-3; D gene ambiguous. Trimming shortened V by 2 bases and J by 2 bases, and 2 bases separated the two germline ends. CDR1 and CDR2 (germline): LNHNV, YYDKDF (reference sequence). The CDR3 length is 12 residues. The CDR3 DNA reads as TGTGCCACCAGCAGATCCACAGATACGCAGTATTTT. As protein: CATSRSTDTQYF.

This clone came up a few times. V is TRBV30 and J is TRBJ1-2; tentative D call: TRBD1 (5 bases). Trimming left V 4 bases short and J 6 bases short, with 12 bases between. This CDR3 is built from 12 residues. Germline assignment: CDR1 GTSNPN and CDR2 SVGIG (reference sequence). The CDR3 DNA is TGTGCCTGGATTTCCAGGGCCCATGGCTACACCTTC. Amino acid sequence: CAWISRAHGYTF. Combining the CDR3 with reference TRBV30 and TRBJ1-2 gives the whole variable domain SQTIHQWPATLVQPVGSPLSLECTVEGTSNPNLYWYRQAAGRGLQLLFYSVGIGQISSEVPQNLSASRPQDRQFILSSKKLLLSDSGFYLCAWISRAHGYTFGSGTRLTVV.

The V and J genes are TRBV9 and TRBJ2-7, with 9 nucleotides matching TRBD2. This CDR3 has 18 amino acids. J gave up 5 bases and V 0 bases, and 15 bases lay outside the gene matches. Germline V CDR1 and CDR2: SGDLS, YYNGEE. The CDR3 DNA sequence: TGTGCCAGCAGCGTAGAAGGTAGCGGGAGCAACCTAGCCCACGAGCAGTACTTC. As protein: CASSVEGSGSNLAHEQYF.

This clone occurred many times. This chain connects TRBV19 to TRBJ2-6; D unclear. Per the germline V gene, CDR1 is LNHDA and CDR2 is SQIVND (reference sequence). The CDR3 consists of 15 residues. V lost 4 bases, J lost 2 bases, and 9 bases lay in between. CDR3 in amino acids: CASSTAAPGANVLTF. The CDR3 region has the DNA TGTGCCAGTAGTACCGCGGCACCTGGGGCCAACGTCCTGACTTTC.

This chain connects TRBV6-1 to TRBJ2-1, with 7 bases matching TRBD1. Germline V gives CDR1 MNHNS, CDR2 SASEGT. This CDR3 comprises 15 residues. V trimming: 5 bases; J trimming: 5 bases; junction bases outside the gene matches: 9. The CDR3 spells CASSTRQGQHNEQFF. As DNA, the CDR3 is TGTGCCAGCAGTACCCGACAGGGCCAACACAATGAGCAGTTCTTC.

This clone was recorded a few times. Since a much larger clone is just one base distant, this may be a read error. V usage is TRBV7-6 and J usage is TRBJ2-6; D gene uncertain. Trimming took 5 bases from V and 0 from J, leaving 5 bases between them. The germline gives CDR1 SGHVS, CDR2 FNYEAQ. This CDR3 is 14 amino acids long. The CDR3 here is CASSPGSGANVLTF. CDR3 sequence (DNA): TGTGCCAGCAGCCCTGGCTCTGGGGCCAACGTCCTGACTTTC.

V usage is TRBV7-9 and J usage is TRBJ2-7; 8 positions agree with TRBD2. V dropped 5 bases and J dropped 1; count of bases not matched to a gene: 4. Germline-derived CDR1 and CDR2 are SEHNR and FQNEAQ (reference sequence). This CDR3 contains 14 residues. The CDR3: CASSETSASYEQYF. The DNA for the CDR3 is TGTGCCAGCAGCGAGACTAGCGCTTCCTACGAGCAGTACTTC.